This entry features one T cell receptor beta chain sequence. What it binds is unknown. The table came from immunoSEQ multiplex PCR; TCRdb's copy has only in-frame clones and leaves some out. The table has roughly 2 million clones, 85% to 95% seen once. The sample comes from a study of shared clonotypes between healthy human individuals. Across the whole study: Used for every donor were three CD4 naive, three CD4 memory, two CD8 naive and one CD8 memory plate. Broader study findings: Larger richness was generally estimated for naive than memory subsets.

The clonotype originates from a man between 18 and 29 years old in good health. The sequencing input was naive CD4+ T cells sorted from blood. Described subset: CD45RA+ positively selected.

CDR3 nucleotide sequence: TGTGCCAGCGTCTGGGCGGAGACCCAGTACTTC. Translating it yields CASVWAETQYF. The V call is TRBV6-1, the J call TRBJ2-5, with unresolved D. V was clipped by 8 bases and J by 5 bases, with 9 bases between them. The CDR3 consists of 11 residues. The germline V gene has CDR1 MNHNS and CDR2 SASEGT.